This T cell receptor beta chain was documented in a study of shared clonotypes between healthy human individuals. Study-wide background: Per-donor plates numbered three CD4 naive, three CD4 memory, two CD8 naive and one CD8 memory. General study results and limits: Sequencing depth was expected to influence donor clonotype sharing. Unshared clonotypes carried lower generation probabilities than those common to all four donors. Genetic and exposure-history diversity was limited by the small donor number.

Regarding this clone: Its antigen is unidentified.

Repertoires were generated with immunoSEQ multiplex PCR, while TCRdb's copy carries only in-frame clones and drops some. The sample has more than 900,000 clones; approximately 80% are singletons. V dropped 2 bases and J dropped 5 bases, with 12 bases sitting between them. The CDR3 is 14 residues long. Germline V lookup: CDR1 SGHVS, CDR2 FQNEAQ. V gene TRBV7-8 combines with J gene TRBJ1-1, with a weak D call TRBD1 (5 bases). Sequencing input: memory CD4+ T cells from PBMCs. As to subset: CD45RA-negative fraction. This TCR derives from a man in his late teens or twenties in good health. Some clones in this sample may be carry-over from other donors' samples. The CDR3 DNA sequence: TGTGCCAGCAGCTTAAGGGAAGGGGAAACTGAAGCTTTCTTT. Translation gives CASSLREGETEAFF.